This TCR beta chain was found in a study of T cell responses to AZD1222 COVID-19 vaccine. Whole-study results and caveats: Females made up more of the donors, who were largely white British, and clonal diversity may have come out too low. None of the repertoires were sampled until the peak T cell response had passed.

Germline lookup yields CDR1 SGHRS and CDR2 YFSETQ. The CDR3 covers 14 residues. Trimming stripped 0 bases from V and 4 bases from J, with 8 bases between. For this clone: Antigen specificity is unknown. This sample includes further DNA sequences coding for the same CDR3.

Some clones are missing from TCRdb's copy, which holds only in-frame ones; the method was immunoSEQ multiplex PCR. This table holds tens of thousands of clones, around nine tenths found once. The specimen comprised peripheral blood, sampled 28 days after the second AZD1222 dose. The TCR sequence derives from an adult who received the AZD1222 COVID-19 vaccine. V usage is TRBV5-1 and J usage is TRBJ1-5, with D possibly TRBD1 on 6 matching bases. The CDR3 DNA reads as TGCGCCAGCAGCTTGGAGGGGGGTAATCAGCCCCAGCATTTT. Its protein product is CASSLEGGNQPQHF.